These T cell receptor beta chains were read from a single sample in a study of monozygotic twins with inflammatory bowel disease. TCRdb reprocessed the 5' RACE reads and keeps a single row for each CDR3 protein, giving no DNA. The sample holds 420,000 or so distinct CDR3 sequences. Sequencing input: blood. These receptors were obtained from a human donor with ulcerative colitis or Crohn's disease, or a healthy co-twin of an affected twin (not recorded which). Each CDR3 is given with its conserved first and last residue. Fields, in order: V gene, J gene, CDR3 protein.

TRBV5-4	TRBJ1-4	CASSSTGGQGNEKLFF
TRBV6-5	TRBJ1-1	CASSYAARVNTEAFF
TRBV2	TRBJ1-5	CASRRARVSNQPQHF
TRBV5-1	TRBJ2-1	CASSLPPPTDNEQFF
TRBV20-1	TRBJ1-1	CSARDTLSGLEAFF
TRBV5-1	TRBJ2-6	CASSFIQGGAGANVLTF
TRBV11-3	TRBJ2-1	CASSPGLTLGGTYNEQFF
TRBV3-1	TRBJ1-2	CASSPPGAGGYGYTF
TRBV20-1	TRBJ2-5	CSAEGPSGTLRKTQYF
TRBV24-1	TRBJ2-3	CATSDRQGTDTQYF
TRBV24-1	TRBJ1-5	CATSDGGQGGRQPQHF
TRBV28	TRBJ2-7	CASSAAWEGSGQYF
TRBV19	TRBJ1-3	CASSTVGLGNTIYF
TRBV12-3/TRBV12-4	TRBJ2-1	CASIWTSGGADEQFF
TRBV20-1	TRBJ2-2	CSAVGLAGFNTGELFF
TRBV5-5	TRBJ2-1	CASSLSRFHNEQFF
TRBV24-1	TRBJ2-3	CATSGSDTQYF
TRBV3-1	TRBJ2-1	CASSQDGVAGEQFF